There are a few counts of the clone carrying this T cell receptor (beta chain). The antigen is undetermined. This sample was included in a study of CD8 T cells in ankylosing spondylitis. Whole-study findings and limits: Among TCR beta sequences, a motif of under ten highly homologous variants appeared characteristic of ankylosing spondylitis blood.

Trimming left V 3 bases short and J 5 bases short, with 13 bases between. The CDR3 covers 14 residues. In germline, CDR1 is KGHSH, CDR2 LQKENI. TCRdb fed the 5' RACE reads into MiXCR, producing one record per CDR3 protein. Found here are under 950,000 distinct CDR3 sequences, roughly 19% of them singletons; the top ten hold about 20%. This sequence joins TRBV18 and TRBJ2-5; D call uncertain. The source is a male donor with ankylosing spondylitis. Sequenced sample: blood, either unsorted or a sorted T cell fraction (not recorded which). The CDR3 here is CASSPIEIVETQYF. CDR3 sequence (DNA): TGTGCCAGCTCACCTATCGAAATCGTGGAGACCCAGTACTTC.